This T cell receptor (beta chain) was identified during a study of CD8+CD57+ T cells in acquired aplastic anemia listed by TCRdb under 2018. As for the study more broadly: DNA extracted from sorted CD4+ and CD8+ cells had a mean of about 3.3 ug, with a range of about 0.2 to 30 ug. CD8+CD57+ expansion was defined as a frequency above the mean frequency observed in healthy subjects.

This clonotype appeared many times. Its antigen is unknown. No much larger clonotype is one base removed from it; base qualities were not supplied. Profiling of TCR beta VDJ combinations and CDR3 sequences used genomic DNA as the template. TCR repertoire sequencing was run on an Illumina HiSeq 2000. The study's processing was this. Repertoires were assessed using TRBV/TRBJ rearrangement plots, CDR3 size and DJ length profiles, and Simpson's diversity index. Whichever DNA sequence was most abundant in the deep sequencing data was defined as the immunodominant clone. CDR3 amino acid sequences were checked for sharing across subjects and were also compared against the VDJdb database and published repertoires. The public reads were run again by TCRdb, first through fastp at Q25 and then through MiXCR, and only productive beta chains were kept. One record per CDR3 amino acid sequence lists the most common genes and DNA. The V and J calls, along with clone size, are taken from TCRdb and not from the paper's own processing. In all, the sample holds 200,000 to 250,000 distinct CDR3 sequences, and about half of those were seen once. Jointly, the top ten make up just under 20% of the sample.

Study-level results and caveats: Patients and healthy controls showed no significant difference in CD8+ Simpson's diversity (P=0.060). Some 30 CD8+ CDR3 sequences were found to be shared between patients and controls, but these sequences appeared to be highly expressed in patients and within the immunodominant clones of the patients.

Expansion of CD8+CD57+ cells had been shown by flow cytometry in the patients chosen for sequencing. Severe acquired aplastic anemia was diagnosed in all patients according to International Study of Aplastic Anemia and Agranulocytosis and Camitta criteria. Patients had received no therapy at the time of blood sampling. In the study, sorted CD4+ and CD8+ blood T cells from patients with severe aplastic anemia and from healthy subjects underwent deep sequencing of TCR repertoires. In the USA, patient enrollment took place under clinicaltrials.gov protocols 00001620, 01623167, 00001397, 00071045, 00081523 and 00961064. Ficoll-Paque density gradient centrifugation was used to isolate peripheral blood mononuclear cells. Before DNA extraction, CD4+ and CD8+ T cells were sorted with FACS or magnetic beads. V gives up 4 bases and J gives up 4 bases, and the segment between their germline ends measures 12 bases. The CDR3 sequence holds 13 residues, the cysteine and phenylalanine included. Only the CDR3 DNA is retained, 39 bases long and in frame from the first base. Reading the germline V gene gives CDR1 SQVTM and CDR2 ANQGSEA.

The receptor's source is a human donor with aplastic anemia. Sequenced: sorted CD4+, CD8+, or CD8+CD57+ T cells (not recorded which) from PBMCs. Recombination joined TRBV29-1 with TRBJ2-3; a weak D assignment points to TRBD2 (5 bases agree). The CDR3 corresponds to CSVGGYEADTQYF. Read as DNA, the sequence is TGCAGCGTTGGAGGGTACGAGGCAGATACGCAGTATTTT.